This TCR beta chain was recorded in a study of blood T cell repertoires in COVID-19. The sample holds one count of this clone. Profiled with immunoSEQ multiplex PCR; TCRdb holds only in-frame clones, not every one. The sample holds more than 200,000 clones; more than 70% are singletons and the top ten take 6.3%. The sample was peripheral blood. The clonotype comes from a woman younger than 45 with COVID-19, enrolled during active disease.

The CDR3 here is CASSKEGDGDQPQHF. In DNA form, the CDR3 reads TGTGCCAGCAGCAAAGAAGGGGATGGCGATCAGCCCCAGCATTTT. The chain is built from TRBV21-1 and TRBJ1-5; TRBD1, the D gene given by the table, was not confirmed from the DNA. TRBV21-1 is deemed a pseudogene. CDR3 length equals 15 residues.